These 27 T cell receptor beta chains were sequenced from one sample in a study of blood T cell repertoires in COVID-19. Repertoires were generated with immunoSEQ multiplex PCR, while TCRdb's copy carries only in-frame clones and drops some. The sample holds approximately 260,000 clones; 84% are singletons and the top ten take about 9.1%. The sequenced material came from peripheral blood. Receptor source: a human donor in a cohort sampled during active COVID-19.

This clone was detected once. V gene TRBV6-4 combines with J gene TRBJ2-3; maybe TRBD2 (6 bases). V was pared by 4 bases and J by 3 bases, with 14 bases between. Looked up from germline, CDR1 is MRHNA and CDR2 is SNTAGT. This CDR3 region has 15 residues. CDR3 protein: CASSARLGETDTQYF. The CDR3 DNA reads TGTGCCAGCAGTGCCAGACTAGGAGAAACAGATACGCAGTATTTT.

This clone was seen repeatedly, ten times or more. In DNA form, the CDR3 reads TGTGCCAGCAGCTTAGATGGGAGGGGCACCCGCTACGAGCAGTACTTC. The encoded protein is CASSLDGRGTRYEQYF. V usage is TRBV7-8 and J usage is TRBJ2-7; TRBD2 agrees at 7 bases. The CDR3 contains 16 residues. Trimming removed 1 base from V and 3 bases from J; junction bases left unmatched: 9. Germline assignment: CDR1 SGHVS and CDR2 FQNEAQ.

This clone came up once. V and J are TRBV28 and TRBJ1-6; D is unclear. CDR1 is MDHEN, CDR2 SYDVKM, per germline. The CDR3 runs to 16 residues. V lost 3 bases and J 6 bases, leaving 15 bases between the germline ends. The CDR3 protein is CASSFPPGGSNSPLHF. The CDR3 DNA sequence: TGTGCCAGCAGTTTCCCTCCTGGAGGGTCTAATTCACCCCTCCACTTT.

This chain joins TRBV19 and TRBJ1-5; D unclear. V was clipped by 0 bases and J by 6 bases, with 6 bases between them. The CDR3 extends over 13 amino acids. Germline assignment: CDR1 LNHDA and CDR2 SQIVND (reference sequence). The CDR3 sequence is CASSIEAAQPQHF. CDR3 in DNA: TGTGCCAGTAGTATAGAGGCGGCTCAGCCCCAGCATTTT. Full variable domain (rest looked up from reference TRBV19 and TRBJ1-5): DGGITQSPKYLFRKEGQNVTLSCEQNLNHDAMYWYRQDPGQGLRLIYYSQIVNDFQKGDIAEGYSVSREKKESFPLTVTSAQKNPTAFYLCASSIEAAQPQHFGDGTRLSIL.

V and J are TRBV5-1 and TRBJ1-5; D possibly corresponds to TRBD1 (5 bases). V was trimmed by 1 base and J by 0 bases, leaving 11 bases between them. The CDR3 runs 16 residues. Germline-derived CDR1 and CDR2 are SGHRS and YFSETQ. The CDR3 sequence is CASSLLGPDSNQPQHF. The DNA for the CDR3 is TGCGCCAGCAGCTTGTTGGGGCCCGATAGCAATCAGCCCCAGCATTTT.

The V call is TRBV6-5, the J call TRBJ1-2; 7 bases fit TRBD1. Per the germline V gene, CDR1 is MNHEY and CDR2 is SVGAGI. This CDR3 spans 13 amino acids. With 6 bases clipped from V and 6 bases from J, the junction kept 7 bases outside the gene matches. DNA for the CDR3: TGTGCCAGCAGGAAACAGGGGTCCGATGGCTACACCTTC. It encodes CASRKQGSDGYTF.

This clone was seen once. The V gene is TRBV7-2, the J gene TRBJ2-2; TRBD2 matches at 11 bases. This CDR3 region has 16 residues. Per germline, CDR1 SGHTA and CDR2 FQGNSA. The ends lost 3 bases at V and 7 bases at J; junction bases unmatched: 7. CDR3: CASSFSGGASGGELFF. The CDR3 DNA is TGTGCCAGCAGCTTTAGCGGGGGGGCTTCTGGCGGGGAGCTGTTTTTT.

The chain is built from TRBV5-1 and TRBJ2-1; TRBD2 aligns across 12 bases. CDR1 is SGHRS and CDR2 is YFSETQ in the germline V gene. CDR3 length equals 16 residues. V was pared by 0 bases and J by 7 bases, with 5 bases of the junction left unmatched. In DNA, the CDR3 is TGCGCCAGCAGCTTGGAGCTAGCGGGGGGGTCGAATGAGCAGTTCTTC. The encoded protein is CASSLELAGGSNEQFF.

Written as DNA, the CDR3 is TGTGCCACCAGCATTAGATACAGCGGGGACACAGATACGCAGTATTTT. Protein: CATSIRYSGDTDTQYF. The rearrangement joins TRBV15 to TRBJ2-3, with 7 bases fitting TRBD2. Unmatched junction bases numbered 9, after V lost 4 bases and J lost 2 bases. The CDR3 runs to 16 residues. Germline V lookup: CDR1 LNHNV, CDR2 YYDKDF (reference sequence).

The chain carries TRBV5-1 and TRBJ2-3, with 9 bases that match TRBD1. There are 14 residues in the CDR3. CDR1 and CDR2 (germline): SGHRS, YFSETQ. V was pared by 3 bases and J by 3 bases, with 2 bases of the junction left unmatched. The CDR3 nucleotides are TGCGCCAGCAGCTCCGGGACAGGGACAGATACGCAGTATTTT. It is translated as CASSSGTGTDTQYF.

The chain joins TRBV5-1 to TRBJ2-1, with a tentative D call TRBD1 (6 bases). V was clipped by 1 base and J by 4 bases, with 15 bases between them. Germline CDR1 SGHRS, CDR2 YFSETQ. The CDR3 sequence is 16 residues long. CDR3 nucleotides: TGCGCCAGCAGCTTGTTCCCAGGGGCCCCATACAATGAGCAGTTCTTC. Translation: CASSLFPGAPYNEQFF.

V and J are TRBV6-4 and TRBJ2-6; unclear D gene. The CDR3 spans 12 residues. Between the trimmed V and J ends, which lost 8 bases and 0 bases, there was a span of 2 bases. CDR1 and CDR2 (germline): MRHNA, SNTAGT. CDR3 DNA sequence: TGTGCCAGCCGCTCTGGGGCCAACGTCCTGACTTTC. This gives the protein CASRSGANVLTF.

The chain links TRBV19 to TRBJ2-4; tentative D call: TRBD2 (6 bases). Trimming pared 3 bases from V and 3 bases from J, leaving 9 bases between. Germline-derived CDR1 and CDR2 are LNHDA and SQIVND (reference sequence). The CDR3 is made up of 14 amino acids. This CDR3 is CASSMAGGKNIQYF. In DNA, the CDR3 is TGTGCCAGTAGTATGGCCGGGGGCAAAAACATTCAGTACTTC.

The chain carries TRBV6-6 and TRBJ2-7; D not resolved. This CDR3 comprises 14 residues. V was shortened by 2 bases and J by 0 bases, with 8 bases between the two germline ends. Germline V CDR1 and CDR2: MNHNY, SVGAGI (reference sequence). The CDR3 spells CASSYGQDSYEQYF. The CDR3 DNA reads as TGTGCCAGCAGTTACGGGCAGGACTCCTACGAGCAGTACTTC.

The V call is TRBV19, the J call TRBJ1-5; 7 positions agree with TRBD1. The CDR3 totals 15 residues. Trimming took 5 bases from V and 2 from J; bases not matched to a gene: 6. Germline V gene data show CDR1 as LNHDA and CDR2 as SQIVND (reference sequence). CDR3 DNA: TGTGCCAGTAGTTCTCGGACAGGCGGCAATCAGCCCCAGCATTTT. Translated, it gives CASSSRTGGNQPQHF. Together with reference TRBV19 and TRBJ1-5, the CDR3 gives the full variable domain: DGGITQSPKYLFRKEGQNVTLSCEQNLNHDAMYWYRQDPGQGLRLIYYSQIVNDFQKGDIAEGYSVSREKKESFPLTVTSAQKNPTAFYLCASSSRTGGNQPQHFGDGTRLSIL.

The chain recombines TRBV28 with TRBJ2-7; the D gene is possibly TRBD2 (6 bases). CDR3 length equals 14 residues. Germline assignment: CDR1 MDHEN and CDR2 SYDVKM. V was clipped by 3 bases and J by 7 bases, with 16 bases between them. The CDR3 sequence: CASSFAEGSGEQYF. Here the CDR3 DNA reads TGTGCCAGCAGTTTTGCGGAGGGCTCGGGGGAGCAGTACTTC.

This chain connects TRBV6-2 or TRBV6-3 to TRBJ2-2; D call uncertain. V lost 4 bases to trimming and J lost 10 bases, with 7 bases between them. Germline CDR1 is MNHEY and CDR2 is SVGEGT. CDR3 length equals 11 residues. The CDR3 reads CASSLTAELFF. Written as DNA, the CDR3 is TGTGCCAGCAGTTTAACAGCGGAGCTGTTTTTT.

V is TRBV29-1 and J is TRBJ2-1, with 7 bases identical to TRBD1. The V segment lost 3 bases and the J segment 4 bases; nucleotides outside the gene matches: 9. Germline V gives CDR1 SQVTM, CDR2 ANQGSEA. This CDR3 spans 15 amino acids. The chain's CDR3 is CSVDPGQTAYNEQFF. CDR3 sequence (DNA): TGCAGCGTTGACCCGGGACAGACAGCTTACAATGAGCAGTTCTTC.

This clone was seen more than once but under ten times. This sequence joins TRBV19 and TRBJ1-5; 8 positions match TRBD1. This CDR3 has 15 residues. With 5 bases clipped from V and 7 bases from J, the junction kept 10 bases outside the gene matches. CDR1 is LNHDA, CDR2 SQIVND, per germline (reference sequence). The CDR3 DNA sequence: TGTGCCAGTAGTCCAAAAGACAGGGGCGTACAGCCCCAGCATTTT. Amino acid sequence: CASSPKDRGVQPQHF.

This clone was observed a handful of times. This sequence joins TRBV9 and TRBJ2-3; possibly TRBD1 for D (6 bases). Germline-derived CDR1 and CDR2 are SGDLS and YYNGEE. The CDR3 covers 16 residues. Trimming removed 6 bases at V and 0 bases at J, with 17 bases between. The CDR3 reads CASKGGGSASTDTQYF. CDR3 coding DNA: TGTGCCAGCAAGGGTGGGGGCAGTGCTAGCACAGATACGCAGTATTTT.

This clone was seen a single time. The V call is TRBV6-1, the J call TRBJ1-4; tentative D call: TRBD1 (5 bases). The CDR3 length is 15 residues. The V end was cut by 3 bases, the J end by 7 bases, with 15 bases between. Germline-derived CDR1 and CDR2 are MNHNS and SASEGT. Here the CDR3 reads CASSDAGGRGEKLFF. In DNA, the CDR3 is TGTGCCAGCAGTGACGCGGGGGGTCGGGGTGAAAAACTGTTTTTT.

J is TRBJ1-6 and V is TRBV6-5; D might be TRBD1 (6 bases). V lost 6 bases and J lost 7, with 16 bases in between. The CDR3 runs to 15 residues. Germline assignment: CDR1 MNHEY and CDR2 SVGAGI. The CDR3 sequence: CASSSPGTSNSPLHF. CDR3 DNA: TGTGCCAGCAGCTCCCCCGGGACATCGAATTCACCCCTCCACTTT.

This chain connects TRBV7-9 to TRBJ2-5; D unclear. CDR1 SEHNR and CDR2 FQNEAQ come from the germline V gene (reference sequence). The CDR3 covers 14 residues. The V end was cut by 2 bases, the J end by 5 bases, with 12 bases between. The CDR3 DNA reads as TGTGCCAGCAGCTTAATCGCTCAGTCGGAGACCCAGTACTTC. Translating gives CASSLIAQSETQYF.

V usage is TRBV19 and J usage is TRBJ1-2; D ambiguous. Germline V CDR1 and CDR2: LNHDA, SQIVND (reference sequence). Between the trimmed V and J ends, which lost 9 bases and 2 bases, there was a span of 10 bases. This CDR3 is 12 amino acids long. As DNA, the CDR3 is TGTGCCAGCAGGCCGCAAAACTATGGCTACACCTTC. Its translation: CASRPQNYGYTF.

The chain recombines TRBV20-1 with TRBJ1-1, with 9 bases identical to TRBD1. The CDR3 length is 13 residues. V dropped 3 bases and J dropped 4; count of bases not matched to a gene: 3. Germline V gives CDR1 DFQATT, CDR2 SNEGSKA (reference sequence). The CDR3 sequence: CSASTGGFTEAFF. CDR3 sequence (DNA): TGCAGTGCTAGTACAGGGGGCTTCACTGAAGCTTTCTTT.

This rearrangement joins TRBV9 to TRBJ2-3; no firm D call. This CDR3 is 13 amino acids long. Germline-derived CDR1 and CDR2 are SGDLS and YYNGEE. Deletions cut 3 bases from V and 2 bases from J, with 7 bases between. CDR3 sequence (DNA): TGTGCCAGCAGCGCGAGCCCCACAGATACGCAGTATTTT. This codes for CASSASPTDTQYF.

V gene TRBV6-5 combines with J gene TRBJ2-7; D remains unclear. The V gene lost 5 bases and the J gene lost 0 bases, with 8 bases spanning the gap. This CDR3 spans 13 amino acids. CDR1 is MNHEY and CDR2 is SVGAGI in the germline V gene. The CDR3 spells CASSPVNSYEQYF. The DNA for the CDR3 is TGTGCCAGCAGTCCCGTAAACTCCTACGAGCAGTACTTC.